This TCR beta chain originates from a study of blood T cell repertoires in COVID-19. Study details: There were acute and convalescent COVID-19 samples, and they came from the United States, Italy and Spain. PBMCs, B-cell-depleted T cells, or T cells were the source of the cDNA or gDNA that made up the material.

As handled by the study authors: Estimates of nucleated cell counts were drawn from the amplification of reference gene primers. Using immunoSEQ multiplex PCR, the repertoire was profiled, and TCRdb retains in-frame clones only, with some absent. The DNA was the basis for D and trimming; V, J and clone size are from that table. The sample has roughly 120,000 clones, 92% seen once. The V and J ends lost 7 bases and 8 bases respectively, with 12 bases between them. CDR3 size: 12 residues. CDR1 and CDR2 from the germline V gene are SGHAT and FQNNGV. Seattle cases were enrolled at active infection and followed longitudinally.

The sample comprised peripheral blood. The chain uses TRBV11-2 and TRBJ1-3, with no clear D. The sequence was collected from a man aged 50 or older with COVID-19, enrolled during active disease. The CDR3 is CASTIDWDTIYF. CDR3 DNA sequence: TGTGCCAGCACCATCGACTGGGACACCATATATTTT.